Following are 10 T cell receptor beta chains from one sample sequenced in a study of blood T cell repertoires in COVID-19. Assay: immunoSEQ multiplex PCR; the TCRdb copy retains only in-frame clones and omits some. This table has roughly 120,000 clones, approximately 87% appearing once. Sequenced: peripheral blood. These receptors originate from a man between 65 and 85 years old who had recovered from COVID-19.

CDR3 region: CASKRGNYGYTF. DNA for the CDR3: TGTGCCAGCAAAAGGGGTAACTATGGCTACACCTTC. The chain carries TRBV28 and TRBJ1-2; tentative D call: TRBD1 (5 bases). V lost 7 bases, J lost 1 base, and 7 bases lay in between. The CDR3 length is 12 residues. CDR1 and CDR2 (germline): MDHEN, SYDVKM.

The chain links TRBV18 to TRBJ1-5, with 9 bases lining up with TRBD1. The ends lost 3 bases at V and 2 bases at J; junction bases unmatched: 8. This CDR3 is 17 amino acids long. CDR1 and CDR2 from the germline V gene are KGHSH and LQKENI. The CDR3 DNA reads as TGTGCCAGCTCACCCAAGCCACAGGGGGCGGGCAATCAGCCCCAGCATTTT. Protein: CASSPKPQGAGNQPQHF. Full variable domain (missing parts from reference TRBV18 and TRBJ1-5): NAGVMQNPRHLVRRRGQEARLRCSPMKGHSHVYWYRQLPEEGLKFMVYLQKENIIDESGMPKERFSAEFPKEGPSILRIQQVVRGDSAAYFCASSPKPQGAGNQPQHFGDGTRLSIL.

The chain links TRBV5-1 to TRBJ2-1, with 7 bases lining up with TRBD2. Germline V gene data show CDR1 as SGHRS and CDR2 as YFSETQ. After removal of 1 base from V and 6 bases from J, the junction contained 4 bases not matched to a gene. The CDR3 has 14 residues. The CDR3 loop is CASSLTAGSNEQFF. CDR3 nucleotide sequence: TGCGCCAGCAGCTTGACAGCGGGGTCCAATGAGCAGTTCTTC.

The chain has TRBV19 and TRBJ2-3; D gene ambiguous. CDR3 length: 15 residues. Germline CDR1 reads LNHDA; CDR2 reads SQIVND (reference sequence). V was shortened by 1 base and J by 0 bases, with 8 bases between the two germline ends. This CDR3 is CASSIAATSTDTQYF. In nucleotides, the CDR3 is TGTGCCAGTAGTATAGCGGCGACTAGCACAGATACGCAGTATTTT. Supplemented by reference TRBV19 and TRBJ2-3, the full variable domain reads DGGITQSPKYLFRKEGQNVTLSCEQNLNHDAMYWYRQDPGQGLRLIYYSQIVNDFQKGDIAEGYSVSREKKESFPLTVTSAQKNPTAFYLCASSIAATSTDTQYFGPGTRLTVL.

The V call is TRBV7-8, the J call TRBJ2-7; TRBD1 aligns across 9 bases. The junction had 6 bases not matched to a gene; V was cut back by 5 bases and J by 4 bases. Germline assignment: CDR1 SGHVS and CDR2 FQNEAQ. The CDR3 is made up of 14 amino acids. The CDR3 spells CASSTGQGRYEQYF. In nucleotides, the CDR3 is TGTGCCAGCAGCACCGGACAGGGGAGGTACGAGCAGTACTTC.

V gene TRBV7-3 combines with J gene TRBJ2-5; D not certain. There are 16 residues in the CDR3. The V and J ends lost 2 bases and 2 bases respectively, with 15 bases between them. CDR1 SGHTA and CDR2 FQGTGA come from the germline V gene. The DNA for the CDR3 is TGTGCCAGCAGCTTAGAATGGATGTCAGGACAAGAGACCCAGTACTTC. This codes for CASSLEWMSGQETQYF.

The chain has TRBV27 and TRBJ2-5; a weak D match, TRBD1 (6 bases). This CDR3 comprises 14 residues. Per the germline V gene, CDR1 is MNHEY and CDR2 is SMNVEV (reference sequence). V dropped 0 bases and J dropped 1 base, with 6 bases sitting between them. The CDR3 DNA reads TGTGCCAGCAGTTTATCGGACAGCCAAGAGACCCAGTACTTC. Amino acid sequence: CASSLSDSQETQYF.

The chain carries TRBV7-9 and TRBJ2-6, with TRBD1 identical over 7 bases. Germline lookup yields CDR1 SEHNR and CDR2 FQNEAQ (reference sequence). This CDR3 spans 16 amino acids. V trimming: 2 bases; J trimming: 3 bases; junction bases outside the gene matches: 4. Here the CDR3 reads CASSLNRGDGANVLTF. CDR3 nucleotide sequence: TGTGCCAGCAGCTTAAACAGGGGTGATGGGGCCAACGTCCTGACTTTC.

This sequence joins TRBV2 and TRBJ2-1; D is uncertain. Trimming left V 6 bases short and J 1 base short, with 10 bases between. The CDR3 is 14 amino acids. Germline V gives CDR1 SNHLY, CDR2 FYNNEI. In DNA form, the CDR3 reads TGTGCCAGCAGGGCCCCTAGTTCCTACAATGAGCAGTTCTTC. It encodes CASRAPSSYNEQFF.

The V and J genes are TRBV9 and TRBJ2-1; 9 bases agree with TRBD1. Trimming cost V 4 bases and J 1 base; bases outside gene matches: 3. This CDR3 has 15 amino acids. The germline CDR1 and CDR2 sequences are SGDLS and YYNGEE. CDR3 in amino acids: CASSRQGESYNEQFF. The CDR3 region has the DNA TGTGCCAGCAGCAGACAGGGGGAATCCTACAATGAGCAGTTCTTC. The full variable domain, in which reference TRBV9 and TRBJ2-1 provide the parts outside the CDR3, is DSGVTQTPKHLITATGQRVTLRCSPRSGDLSVYWYQQSLDQGLQFLIQYYNGEERAKGNILERFSAQQFPDLHSELNLSSLELGDSALYFCASSRQGESYNEQFFGPGTRLTVL.